Below, 32 T cell receptor beta chains from the same sample are listed, as sequenced in a study of identical twins. TCRdb reprocessed the 5' RACE reads with MiXCR, giving one entry per CDR3 protein. Altogether about 240,000 distinct CDR3 sequences are present, approximately 11% being singletons, with the ten largest covering roughly 4.2%. These sequences were also reported in another study, on yellow fever vaccine responses in identical twins.

What was sequenced was memory (CD45RO+) T cells sorted from blood. The receptor set was obtained from a woman in her late teens or twenties in good health.

The sample holds a few counts of this clonotype. The V call is TRBV11-2, the J call TRBJ2-2; D remains unclear. The length of the CDR3 is 14 residues. V gave up 7 bases and J gave up 2 bases, with 11 bases separating them. Per the germline V gene, CDR1 is SGHAT and CDR2 is FQNNGV. The CDR3 is CASTRRANTGELFF. CDR3 sequence (DNA): TGTGCCAGCACCCGTCGGGCAAACACCGGGGAGCTGTTTTTT. The whole variable domain, remainder taken from reference TRBV11-2 and TRBJ2-2, is EAGVAQSPRYKIIEKRQSVAFWCNPISGHATLYWYQQILGQGPKLLIQFQNNGVVDDSQLPKDRFSAERLKGVDSTLKIQPAKLEDSAVYLCASTRRANTGELFFGEGSRLTVL.

This clonotype was seen ten or more times. This chain connects TRBV12-3 or TRBV12-4 to TRBJ1-6; D call uncertain. This CDR3 region has 14 residues. Deletions cut 3 bases from V and 8 bases from J, with 11 bases between. The CDR3 DNA sequence: TGTGCCAGCAGTTTTAATGGGTGGGATTCACCCCTCCACTTT. Encoded protein: CASSFNGWDSPLHF.

This clonotype was observed at least ten times. The chain links TRBV20-1 to TRBJ2-2, with 10 bases aligning to TRBD1. With V trimmed by 5 bases and J by 6 bases, 3 bases remained unmatched. CDR1 is DFQATT, CDR2 SNEGSKA, per germline (reference sequence). The CDR3 contains 13 residues. The CDR3 protein is CSAPGTGAGELFF. The CDR3, as DNA: TGCAGTGCTCCCGGGACAGGGGCCGGGGAGCTGTTTTTT.

The chain employs TRBV7-3 and TRBJ2-7, with TRBD1 matching 10 bases. This CDR3 has 13 residues. Trimming removed 4 bases from V and 6 bases from J; junction bases left unmatched: 3. Germline V gene data show CDR1 as SGHTA and CDR2 as FQGTGA. The CDR3 here is CASSSTGGGEQYF. In DNA, the CDR3 is TGTGCCAGCAGCTCGACAGGGGGCGGCGAGCAGTACTTC.

The sample holds a few counts of this clonotype. The chain is built from TRBV27 and TRBJ2-4; D is unresolved. Trimming removed 3 bases at V and 0 bases at J, with 6 bases between. The CDR3 covers 14 residues. The germline CDR1 and CDR2 sequences are MNHEY and SMNVEV (reference sequence). In DNA form, the CDR3 reads TGTGCCAGCAGTTTGTTGGCAGCCAAAAACATTCAGTACTTC. Its translation: CASSLLAAKNIQYF.

The chain employs TRBV5-6 and TRBJ2-5; 10 bases align to TRBD1. The length of the CDR3 is 14 residues. The V gene end was trimmed by 4 bases and the J gene end by 4 bases; junction bases not matched to a gene: 4. CDR1 and CDR2 (germline): SGHDT, YYEEEE. Here the CDR3 DNA reads TGTGCCAGCAGCCCGCGGACAGGGGGAGAGACCCAGTACTTC. It specifies CASSPRTGGETQYF.

This clonotype was observed a few times. The chain recombines TRBV19 with TRBJ2-3; D tentatively fits TRBD1 or TRBD2 (5 bases each). CDR3 length: 15 amino acids. V lost 5 bases to trimming and J lost 4 bases, with 16 bases between them. Germline V gene lookup returns CDR1 LNHDA and CDR2 SQIVND (reference sequence). The CDR3 loop reads CASSVAGAGADTQYF. The CDR3 DNA reads as TGTGCCAGTAGTGTCGCCGGGGCGGGCGCAGATACGCAGTATTTT.

At least ten counts were recorded for this clonotype. The chain carries TRBV28 and TRBJ2-5, with 10 bases matching TRBD2. Germline CDR1 MDHEN, CDR2 SYDVKM. CDR3 length equals 16 residues. V shed 7 bases, J shed 5 bases, and the junction held 13 bases outside the gene matches. CDR3 sequence (DNA): TGTGCCAGCACCAAAGGGCTAGCGGGAGATGTGGAGACCCAGTACTTC. This translates into CASTKGLAGDVETQYF.

This clonotype showed up many times. The V gene is TRBV21-1, the J gene TRBJ2-3; the table names TRBD1, a call not compared with the DNA. TRBV21-1 is flagged as a pseudogene. The CDR3 loop spans 14 amino acids. CDR3 loop: CAYNRGRSTDTQYF. The CDR3 DNA reads as TGTGCCTACAACAGGGGGCGGAGCACAGATACGCAGTATTTT.

This clonotype was seen more than once but under ten times. The chain combines TRBV28 with TRBJ2-1, with D possibly TRBD2 on 6 matching bases. The CDR3 is 11 amino acids. CDR1 is MDHEN, CDR2 SYDVKM, per germline. CDR3 in DNA: TGTGCACTAGGAGGGAGGCGCGAGCAGTTCTTC. Translation: CALGGRREQFF.

The chain combines TRBV4-3 with TRBJ2-1; the match to TRBD1 covers 11 bases. The CDR3 contains 16 residues. The germline CDR1 and CDR2 sequences are LGHNA and YSLEER. After removal of 4 bases from V and 5 bases from J, the junction contained 7 bases not matched to a gene. The CDR3 DNA is TGCGCCAGCAGCCGAGGACAGGGGGCGGCGGACAATGAGCAGTTCTTC. It specifies CASSRGQGAADNEQFF.

The chain joins TRBV14 to TRBJ1-1; 7 bases are a match to TRBD1. Unmatched junction bases numbered 8, after V lost 5 bases and J lost 2 bases. From germline, CDR1 is SGHDN and CDR2 FVKESK. The CDR3 has 15 amino acids. Here the CDR3 DNA reads TGTGCCAGCAGCACGGGACAGAACAAAAACACTGAAGCTTTCTTT. Encoded protein: CASSTGQNKNTEAFF.

This clonotype came up many times. The chain couples TRBV10-3 to TRBJ2-3; TRBD2 matches at 7 bases. CDR1 ENHRY and CDR2 SYGVKD come from the germline V gene. The CDR3 covers 14 residues. The J segment lost 1 base and the V segment lost 7 bases, leaving 5 bases of the junction unmatched. Here the CDR3 DNA reads TGTGCCATCAAGAAGGCGGGAGGCACAGATACGCAGTATTTT. Translated, it gives CAIKKAGGTDTQYF.

This clonotype was counted between two and nine times. This sequence joins TRBV20-1 and TRBJ2-7, with D perhaps TRBD1 (5 bases). The V gene lost 2 bases and the J gene lost 5 bases, with 16 bases spanning the gap. Germline loops: CDR1 DFQATT, CDR2 SNEGSKA (reference sequence). This CDR3 has 14 residues. CDR3 DNA: TGCAGTGCTAGAAGGGATCAGGGCCCGAACGAGCAGTACTTC. Translating gives CSARRDQGPNEQYF.

This chain links TRBV5-1 with TRBJ1-6, with a tentative D call TRBD1 (5 bases). V shed 4 bases and J shed 8 bases, with 16 bases lying between them. CDR3 length: 15 residues. CDR1 and CDR2 (germline): SGHRS, YFSETQ. The CDR3 coding sequence is TGCGCCAGCAGCCGGACGGGGGGTAGGGATTCACCCCTCCACTTT. It translates to CASSRTGGRDSPLHF.

This chain connects TRBV5-1 to TRBJ2-2; 11 positions match TRBD2. Germline assignment: CDR1 SGHRS and CDR2 YFSETQ. The trim removed 0 bases at V and 3 bases at J, leaving 4 bases unmatched. This CDR3 is built from 17 residues. The CDR3 sequence: CASSLGLAGKHTGELFF. The CDR3 nucleotides read TGCGCCAGCAGCTTGGGACTAGCGGGGAAACACACCGGGGAGCTGTTTTTT.

The table lists this clonotype with many counts. The chain couples TRBV4-1 to TRBJ1-2; the D is unclear. V lost 1 base to trimming and J lost 7 bases, with 4 bases between them. The CDR3 consists of 11 residues. In germline, CDR1 is MGHRA, CDR2 YSYEKL. CDR3 DNA sequence: TGCGCCAGCAGCCAAGGAGCTGGCTACACCTTC. This sequence encodes CASSQGAGYTF.

This clonotype occurred a few times. The chain uses TRBV6-4 and TRBJ2-6; no reliable D call. Trimming removed 10 bases from V and 0 bases from J, with 10 bases in between. CDR3 length: 14 amino acids. Germline V gene lookup returns CDR1 MRHNA and CDR2 SNTAGT. CDR3 bases: TGTGCCAACTACAGCCACTCTGGGGCCAACGTCCTGACTTTC. Its protein is CANYSHSGANVLTF.

Ten or more counts support this clonotype. This rearrangement joins TRBV10-3 to TRBJ2-1, with 15 bases fitting TRBD2. Germline assignment: CDR1 ENHRY and CDR2 SYGVKD. V lost 6 bases and J lost 7; bases outside the gene matches: 10. CDR3 length: 17 residues. The CDR3: CAIRGGLAGGPENEQFF. The CDR3 DNA reads as TGTGCCATCAGGGGAGGACTAGCGGGAGGGCCGGAGAATGAGCAGTTCTTC.

This clonotype has more than one count but fewer than ten. Here the CDR3 reads CASSLEGGWTNTQYF. The CDR3 DNA sequence: TGTGCCAGCAGTTTAGAGGGGGGTTGGACAAATACGCAGTATTTT. V is TRBV27 and J is TRBJ2-3; D is possibly TRBD1 or TRBD2 (6 bases each). The CDR3 sequence is 15 residues long. V was cut by 2 bases and J by 7 bases, with 16 bases left in between. Germline loops: CDR1 MNHEY, CDR2 SMNVEV (reference sequence).

The table lists this clonotype with many counts. The V and J genes are TRBV3-1 and TRBJ1-6; TRBD1 might be the D (6 bases). V dropped 4 bases and J dropped 7 bases, with 14 bases sitting between them. CDR1 LGHDT and CDR2 YNNKEL come from the germline V gene (reference sequence). The CDR3 loop spans 15 amino acids. The CDR3 loop is CASSRTDSGNSPLHF. The CDR3 DNA is TGTGCCAGCAGCCGGACAGACAGTGGGAATTCACCCCTCCACTTT.

This clonotype was recorded once. J is TRBJ2-1 and V is TRBV20-1; 16 bases agree with TRBD2. The CDR3 extends over 20 amino acids. The V gene's germline CDR1 is DFQATT and CDR2 SNEGSKA (reference sequence). With 3 bases clipped from V and 0 bases from J, the junction kept 11 bases outside the gene matches. CDR3 bases: TGCAGTGCTAGGTCCGGGACTAGCGGGAGGGCCTTAAACTCCTACAATGAGCAGTTCTTC. Encoded protein: CSARSGTSGRALNSYNEQFF.

This chain connects TRBV24-1 to TRBJ2-1; tentative D call: TRBD2 (5 bases). CDR1 is KGHDR and CDR2 is SFDVKD in the germline V gene. CDR3 length: 12 amino acids. V was cut by 7 bases and J by 10 bases, with 13 bases left in between. In DNA, the CDR3 is TGTGCCACCAGCCTTGGACTTGACGAGCAGTTCTTC. It codes for CATSLGLDEQFF.

This clonotype was seen more than once but under ten times. This chain links TRBV12-3 or TRBV12-4 with TRBJ2-1; tentative D call: TRBD1 (7 bases). Trimming removed 3 bases from V and 6 bases from J, with 15 bases in between. This CDR3 is built from 15 residues. The CDR3 nucleotides read TGTGCCAGCAGTTTCCGGCAGGGGGGCCCCAATGAGCAGTTCTTC. Translating it yields CASSFRQGGPNEQFF.

This clonotype showed up just a few times. As DNA, the CDR3 is TGTGCCAGCAGCTTTCGAACAGCCTACGAGCAGTACTTC. This codes for CASSFRTAYEQYF. V is TRBV11-3 and J is TRBJ2-7, with unresolved D. Germline CDR1 and CDR2: SGHNT and YENEEA. Trimming took 3 bases from V and 2 from J, leaving 8 bases between them. There are 13 residues in the CDR3.

This clonotype was observed a handful of times. V is TRBV20-1 and J is TRBJ2-5, with D perhaps TRBD2 (5 bases). The germline V gene encodes CDR1 DFQATT and CDR2 SNEGSKA (reference sequence). With 4 bases removed from V and 7 bases from J, the gap between germline ends came to 22 bases. The CDR3 extends over 15 amino acids. CDR3 sequence: CSATEPSSTLGTQYF. The CDR3 nucleotides are TGCAGTGCTACCGAACCCTCTAGCACCCTTGGGACCCAGTACTTC.

This clonotype was found a few times. V usage is TRBV27 and J usage is TRBJ2-7; 10 positions agree with TRBD2. J gave up 3 bases and V 8 bases, and 7 bases lay outside the gene matches. In germline, CDR1 is MNHEY, CDR2 SMNVEV (reference sequence). CDR3 size: 14 residues. CDR3 residues: CASRELAGIYEQYF. DNA for the CDR3: TGTGCCAGCCGGGAACTAGCGGGGATCTACGAGCAGTACTTC.

This clonotype showed up many times. This chain's CDR3 is CSIWGPSTDTQYF. CDR3 nucleotide sequence: TGCAGTATCTGGGGACCTAGCACAGATACGCAGTATTTT. The chain employs TRBV29-1 and TRBJ2-3; D could derive from TRBD1 or TRBD2 (5 bases each). The CDR3 has 13 residues. Looked up from germline, CDR1 is SQVTM and CDR2 is ANQGSEA.

In its sample, this clonotype was seen a few times. The genes are TRBV14 and TRBJ2-1, with unresolved D. The CDR3 covers 12 residues. Germline V gene lookup returns CDR1 SGHDN and CDR2 FVKESK. Trimming left V 3 bases short and J 12 bases short, with 12 bases between. In DNA, the CDR3 is TGTGCCAGCAGCCAGGTTAACATGAGGCAGTTCTTC. It encodes CASSQVNMRQFF. The full variable domain, completed using reference TRBV14 and TRBJ2-1, is EAGVTQFPSHSVIEKGQTVTLRCDPISGHDNLYWYRRVMGKEIKFLLHFVKESKQDESGMPNNRFLAERTGGTYSTLKVQPAELEDSGVYFCASSQVNMRQFFGPGTRLTVL.

The CDR3 sequence is CATSRETGALEQYF. CDR3 sequence (DNA): TGTGCCACCAGCAGAGAAACGGGCGCGCTCGAGCAGTACTTC. This chain joins TRBV15 and TRBJ2-7; D remains unclear. There are 14 residues in the CDR3. Trimming left V 0 bases short and J 6 bases short, with 12 bases between. Per germline, CDR1 LNHNV and CDR2 YYDKDF (reference sequence).

V gene TRBV5-1 combines with J gene TRBJ2-3; tentative D call: TRBD2 (5 bases). The CDR3 totals 14 residues. Germline V gene data show CDR1 as SGHRS and CDR2 as YFSETQ. The germline V and J ends were trimmed by 0 bases and 8 bases, with 13 bases remaining between them. CDR3: CASSLEEVKVTQYF. For the CDR3, the DNA is TGCGCCAGCAGCTTGGAGGAGGTGAAGGTTACGCAGTATTTT.

This clonotype was detected many times. The V and J genes are TRBV10-3 and TRBJ2-2; D gene unclear. The CDR3 is made up of 14 amino acids. Between the trimmed V and J ends, which lost 6 bases and 2 bases, there was a span of 10 bases. Germline loops: CDR1 ENHRY, CDR2 SYGVKD. This CDR3 is CAIRLGSNTGELFF. CDR3 coding DNA: TGTGCCATCAGGTTAGGCTCAAACACCGGGGAGCTGTTTTTT.